These T cell receptor beta chains were read from a single sample in a study of early T cells in non-severe SARS-CoV-2 infection. Each CDR3 protein is one row after TCRdb ran MiXCR on the 5' RACE reads. The sample comprises under 35,000 distinct CDR3 sequences, less than 7% of which are singletons, and about 20% rests with the top ten. Sequenced sample: whole blood. These receptors all stem from an adult who was a healthcare worker with PCR-confirmed SARS-CoV-2 infection or an uninfected control (not recorded which). The CDR3 runs from the conserved cysteine through the conserved F or W. The D gene is left open where the match is weak. Rows may omit the clone size; those that give it use once, few, many or a size class.

clone_size: many
d_call: NA
j_call: TRBJ2-1
cdr3_length: 15
v_call: TRBV7-9
cdr3_aa: CASSLSAGGYNEQFF
cdr3_nt: TGTGCCAGCAGCTTATCCGCAGGGGGGTACAATGAGCAGTTCTTC

clone_size: many
d_call: TRBD2
j_call: TRBJ2-5
cdr3_length: 17
v_call: TRBV2
cdr3_aa: CASSELAGDWEAETQYF
cdr3_nt: TGTGCCAGCAGTGAACTAGCGGGGGATTGGGAGGCAGAGACCCAGTACTTC

clone_size: many
d_call: NA
j_call: TRBJ2-5
cdr3_length: 15
v_call: TRBV7-9
cdr3_aa: CASSSSGSREETQYF
cdr3_nt: TGTGCCAGCAGCTCGTCAGGGTCGAGGGAAGAGACCCAGTACTTC

clone_size: many
d_call: NA
j_call: TRBJ2-1
cdr3_length: 13
v_call: TRBV5-1
cdr3_aa: CASGGTGYNEQFF
cdr3_nt: TGCGCCAGCGGCGGGACGGGGTACAATGAGCAGTTCTTC

clone_size: many
d_call: NA
j_call: TRBJ2-7
cdr3_length: 16
v_call: TRBV18
cdr3_aa: CASSPRGGSQAYEQYF
cdr3_nt: TGTGCCAGCTCACCACGCGGGGGCTCCCAGGCATACGAGCAGTACTTC

clone_size: NA
d_call: TRBD1
j_call: TRBJ2-2
cdr3_length: 15
v_call: TRBV6-1
cdr3_aa: CASSAGTANTGELFF
cdr3_nt: TGTGCCAGCAGTGCTGGGACAGCTAACACCGGGGAGCTGTTTTTT

clone_size: many
d_call: NA
j_call: TRBJ2-5
cdr3_length: 15
v_call: TRBV9
cdr3_aa: CASSPDRWAGETQYF
cdr3_nt: TGTGCCAGCAGCCCCGACAGGTGGGCCGGAGAGACCCAGTACTTC

clone_size: NA
d_call: NA
j_call: TRBJ1-4
cdr3_length: 14
v_call: TRBV7-2
cdr3_aa: CASSPGVPNEKLFF
cdr3_nt: TGTGCCAGCAGCCCAGGGGTCCCTAATGAAAAACTGTTTTTT

clone_size: many
d_call: NA
j_call: TRBJ1-6
cdr3_length: 15
v_call: TRBV2
cdr3_aa: CASSHRVRVDSPLHF
cdr3_nt: TGTGCCAGCAGTCACAGGGTTCGCGTGGATTCACCCCTCCACTTT

clone_size: many
d_call: NA
j_call: TRBJ2-3
cdr3_length: 14
v_call: TRBV5-4
cdr3_aa: CASSLSRVVDTQYF
cdr3_nt: TGTGCCAGCAGCTTGAGCAGGGTGGTGGATACGCAGTATTTT

clone_size: many
d_call: NA
j_call: TRBJ2-3
cdr3_length: 15
v_call: TRBV6-2/TRBV6-3
cdr3_aa: CASSYYRSSTDTQYF
cdr3_nt: TGTGCCAGCAGTTACTATAGGAGTAGCACAGATACGCAGTATTTT

clone_size: many
d_call: TRBD1
j_call: TRBJ1-2
cdr3_length: 14
v_call: TRBV5-4
cdr3_aa: CASSAQGGAYGYTF
cdr3_nt: TGTGCCAGCAGCGCACAGGGGGGGGCGTATGGCTACACCTTC

clone_size: many
d_call: NA
j_call: TRBJ1-1
cdr3_length: 13
v_call: TRBV21-1
cdr3_aa: CASSQRPNTEAFF
cdr3_nt: TGTGCCAGCAGCCAACGCCCGAACACTGAAGCTTTCTTT

clone_size: medium-sized
d_call: TRBD2
j_call: TRBJ2-1
cdr3_length: 19
v_call: TRBV11-2
cdr3_aa: CASSFGFSDVAGGQNEQFF
cdr3_nt: TGTGCCAGCAGCTTTGGCTTTTCTGATGTGGCGGGAGGGCAGAATGAGCAGTTCTTC

clone_size: NA
d_call: NA
j_call: TRBJ2-5
cdr3_length: 16
v_call: TRBV28
cdr3_aa: CASSLDSSGYQETQYF
cdr3_nt: TGTGCCAGCAGTTTGGACTCCTCCGGGTATCAAGAGACCCAGTACTTC

clone_size: medium-sized
d_call: NA
j_call: TRBJ2-5
cdr3_length: 13
v_call: TRBV7-2
cdr3_aa: CASSIQGKETQYF
cdr3_nt: TGTGCCAGCAGCATCCAGGGGAAAGAGACCCAGTACTTC

clone_size: few
d_call: TRBD1
j_call: TRBJ1-2
cdr3_length: 15
v_call: TRBV6-2/TRBV6-3
cdr3_aa: CASGTWDSRTGGYTF
cdr3_nt: TGTGCCAGCGGGACATGGGACAGCCGTACCGGGGGCTACACCTTC

clone_size: NA
d_call: NA
j_call: TRBJ2-7
cdr3_length: 15
v_call: TRBV7-6
cdr3_aa: CASSLASMGGYEQYF
cdr3_nt: TGTGCCAGCAGCTTAGCGTCGATGGGGGGATACGAGCAGTACTTC

clone_size: many
d_call: TRBD2
j_call: TRBJ2-1
cdr3_length: 15
v_call: TRBV7-3
cdr3_aa: CASSPNSGGAYEQFF
cdr3_nt: TGTGCCAGCAGCCCCAATAGCGGGGGGGCTTATGAGCAGTTCTTC

clone_size: many
d_call: NA
j_call: TRBJ1-2
cdr3_length: 13
v_call: TRBV28
cdr3_aa: CASSSGTDYGYTF
cdr3_nt: TGTGCCAGCAGCTCAGGGACCGACTATGGCTACACCTTC

clone_size: many
d_call: TRBD2
j_call: TRBJ2-1
cdr3_length: 18
v_call: TRBV10-3
cdr3_aa: CAISAEREGLFALNEQFF
cdr3_nt: TGTGCCATCAGTGCGGAGCGGGAGGGTTTATTCGCTCTCAATGAGCAGTTCTTC

clone_size: few
d_call: TRBD1
j_call: TRBJ1-4
cdr3_length: 13
v_call: TRBV27
cdr3_aa: CASRGTGDEKLFF
cdr3_nt: TGTGCCAGCAGGGGGACAGGGGATGAAAAACTGTTTTTT

clone_size: few
d_call: TRBD1
j_call: TRBJ2-3
cdr3_length: 16
v_call: TRBV18
cdr3_aa: CASSLLSGTGGDTQYF
cdr3_nt: TGTGCCAGCTCACTTTTAAGTGGGACAGGAGGAGATACGCAGTATTTT

clone_size: few
d_call: TRBD2
j_call: TRBJ2-1
cdr3_length: 14
v_call: TRBV7-9
cdr3_aa: CASSSGLAINEQFF
cdr3_nt: TGTGCCAGCAGCTCGGGACTAGCGATCAATGAGCAGTTCTTC

clone_size: few
d_call: NA
j_call: TRBJ2-2
cdr3_length: 14
v_call: TRBV7-3
cdr3_aa: CASSFQGRAGELFF
cdr3_nt: TGTGCCAGCAGCTTTCAGGGCAGGGCCGGGGAGCTGTTTTTT

clone_size: few
d_call: TRBD1
j_call: TRBJ1-2
cdr3_length: 16
v_call: TRBV12-3/TRBV12-4
cdr3_aa: CASSFWTGGDFNGYTF
cdr3_nt: TGTGCCAGCAGTTTCTGGACAGGGGGCGACTTTAATGGCTACACCTTC

clone_size: NA
d_call: TRBD1
j_call: TRBJ2-7
cdr3_length: 15
v_call: TRBV7-2
cdr3_aa: CASSSDGTGGYEQYF
cdr3_nt: TGTGCCAGCAGCTCTGACGGGACAGGGGGTTACGAGCAGTACTTC

clone_size: many
d_call: NA
j_call: TRBJ2-1
cdr3_length: 14
v_call: TRBV20-1
cdr3_aa: CSASPPGLHNEQFF
cdr3_nt: TGCAGTGCTAGTCCCCCCGGGCTACACAATGAGCAGTTCTTC

clone_size: many
d_call: NA
j_call: TRBJ2-7
cdr3_length: 15
v_call: TRBV28
cdr3_aa: CASGSRGRPFDEQYF
cdr3_nt: TGTGCCAGCGGTTCTAGGGGTAGGCCCTTCGACGAGCAGTACTTC

clone_size: NA
d_call: NA
j_call: TRBJ2-1
cdr3_length: 13
v_call: TRBV7-3
cdr3_aa: CASSLEVATEQFF
cdr3_nt: TGTGCCAGCAGCTTAGAGGTAGCCACCGAGCAGTTCTTC

clone_size: NA
d_call: NA
j_call: TRBJ2-3
cdr3_length: 13
v_call: TRBV20-1
cdr3_aa: CSARVEGTDTQYF
cdr3_nt: TGCAGTGCTAGAGTTGAGGGCACAGATACGCAGTATTTT

clone_size: many
d_call: NA
j_call: TRBJ1-5
cdr3_length: 15
v_call: TRBV2
cdr3_aa: CASSEEETGNQPQHF
cdr3_nt: TGTGCCAGCAGTGAAGAGGAGACCGGCAATCAGCCCCAGCATTTT

clone_size: many
d_call: TRBD2
j_call: TRBJ2-3
cdr3_length: 13
v_call: TRBV20-1
cdr3_aa: CSALAGITDTQYF
cdr3_nt: TGCAGTGCGTTAGCGGGTATCACAGATACGCAGTATTTT

clone_size: few
d_call: NA
j_call: TRBJ2-3
cdr3_length: 12
v_call: TRBV7-6
cdr3_aa: CASSHLTDTQYF
cdr3_nt: TGTGCCAGCAGCCACCTGACAGATACGCAGTATTTT

clone_size: few
d_call: NA
j_call: TRBJ2-1
cdr3_length: 15
v_call: TRBV3-1
cdr3_aa: CASSQDTTRGDEQFF
cdr3_nt: TGTGCCAGCAGCCAAGATACCACCCGGGGCGATGAGCAGTTCTTC

clone_size: NA
d_call: NA
j_call: TRBJ2-3
cdr3_length: 15
v_call: TRBV4-2
cdr3_aa: CASSQDGAGQDTQYF
cdr3_nt: TGTGCCAGCAGCCAAGACGGGGCGGGCCAGGATACGCAGTATTTT

clone_size: few
d_call: TRBD2
j_call: TRBJ2-6
cdr3_length: 16
v_call: TRBV7-8
cdr3_aa: CASSPGEGSGANVLTF
cdr3_nt: TGTGCCAGCAGCCCTGGGGAGGGCTCTGGGGCCAACGTCCTGACTTTC

clone_size: many
d_call: NA
j_call: TRBJ2-1
cdr3_length: 11
v_call: TRBV20-1
cdr3_aa: CSASRQNEQFF
cdr3_nt: TGCAGTGCTAGTAGACAGAATGAGCAGTTCTTC

clone_size: many
d_call: NA
j_call: TRBJ2-3
cdr3_length: 13
v_call: TRBV7-3
cdr3_aa: CASSPGPTDTQYF
cdr3_nt: TGTGCCAGCAGTCCAGGACCCACAGATACGCAGTATTTT

clone_size: many
d_call: NA
j_call: TRBJ2-3
cdr3_length: 14
v_call: TRBV18
cdr3_aa: CASSPSGSTDTQYF
cdr3_nt: TGTGCCAGCTCACCCAGCGGGAGCACAGATACGCAGTATTTT

clone_size: many
d_call: TRBD2
j_call: TRBJ2-3
cdr3_length: 14
v_call: TRBV20-1
cdr3_aa: CSAYSSGREDTQYF
cdr3_nt: TGCAGTGCATACTCTAGCGGGAGGGAAGATACGCAGTATTTT

clone_size: many
d_call: TRBD1
j_call: TRBJ1-1
cdr3_length: 14
v_call: TRBV28
cdr3_aa: CASSVRGGGPEAFF
cdr3_nt: TGTGCCAGCAGTGTCAGGGGGGGAGGTCCTGAAGCTTTCTTT

clone_size: NA
d_call: NA
j_call: TRBJ2-1
cdr3_length: 14
v_call: TRBV24-1
cdr3_aa: CATSDTRGTDEQFF
cdr3_nt: TGTGCCACCAGTGATACCAGGGGTACGGATGAGCAGTTCTTC

clone_size: many
d_call: TRBD2
j_call: TRBJ2-1
cdr3_length: 17
v_call: TRBV7-8
cdr3_aa: CASSLGWASGKYNEQFF
cdr3_nt: TGTGCCAGCAGCTTAGGGTGGGCTAGCGGGAAATACAATGAGCAGTTCTTC

clone_size: NA
d_call: NA
j_call: TRBJ2-3
cdr3_length: 15
v_call: TRBV28
cdr3_aa: CASSAPLGDTDTQYF
cdr3_nt: TGTGCCAGCAGCGCCCCTCTAGGGGACACAGATACGCAGTATTTT

clone_size: many
d_call: NA
j_call: TRBJ2-7
cdr3_length: 12
v_call: TRBV7-9
cdr3_aa: CASSFQVYEQYF
cdr3_nt: TGTGCCAGCAGCTTTCAGGTCTACGAGCAGTACTTC

clone_size: many
d_call: TRBD1
j_call: TRBJ2-5
cdr3_length: 14
v_call: TRBV7-9
cdr3_aa: CASSRWDSQETQYF
cdr3_nt: TGTGCCAGCAGCAGATGGGACAGTCAAGAGACCCAGTACTTC

clone_size: few
d_call: NA
j_call: TRBJ1-2
cdr3_length: 14
v_call: TRBV18
cdr3_aa: CASSPPEGHYGYTF
cdr3_nt: TGTGCCAGCTCACCACCGGAGGGCCACTATGGCTACACCTTC

clone_size: NA
d_call: TRBD2
j_call: TRBJ2-7
cdr3_length: 15
v_call: TRBV7-3
cdr3_aa: CASSLEASGNYEQYF
cdr3_nt: TGTGCCAGCAGCTTAGAGGCTAGCGGCAATTACGAGCAGTACTTC

clone_size: many
d_call: NA
j_call: TRBJ2-3
cdr3_length: 15
v_call: TRBV6-2/TRBV6-3
cdr3_aa: CASSYSEGAGDTQYF
cdr3_nt: TGTGCCAGCAGTTACTCGGAGGGGGCCGGAGATACGCAGTATTTT

clone_size: NA
d_call: TRBD1
j_call: TRBJ1-1
cdr3_length: 16
v_call: TRBV2
cdr3_aa: CASSELDRGVITEAFF
cdr3_nt: TGTGCCAGCAGTGAACTGGACAGGGGAGTCATTACTGAAGCTTTCTTT

clone_size: NA
d_call: NA
j_call: TRBJ2-7
cdr3_length: 13
v_call: TRBV7-2
cdr3_aa: CASSLDSPSEQYF
cdr3_nt: TGTGCCAGCAGCTTAGACTCCCCCTCCGAGCAGTACTTC

clone_size: NA
d_call: NA
j_call: TRBJ2-2
cdr3_length: 14
v_call: TRBV7-8
cdr3_aa: CASSRSINTGELFF
cdr3_nt: TGTGCCAGCAGCCGCTCCATAAACACCGGGGAGCTGTTTTTT

clone_size: few
d_call: NA
j_call: TRBJ2-3
cdr3_length: 16
v_call: TRBV4-1
cdr3_aa: CASSGVGFLSTDTQYF
cdr3_nt: TGCGCCAGCAGCGGGGTGGGGTTCCTTAGCACAGATACGCAGTATTTT

clone_size: many
d_call: TRBD2
j_call: TRBJ2-5
cdr3_length: 15
v_call: TRBV20-1
cdr3_aa: CSAWLLAGPQETQYF
cdr3_nt: TGCAGTGCTTGGTTACTAGCGGGACCGCAAGAGACCCAGTACTTC